Below, 19 T cell receptor beta chains from the same sample are listed, as sequenced in a study of control samples from healthy donors and cancer patients. Produced via immunoSEQ multiplex PCR; TCRdb's table is partial and in-frame only. This specimen shows about 200,000 clones; the ten leading clones hold 2% to 2.5%. The sequenced sample consisted of blood. The receptors here all came from a woman in her twenties or thirties in good health.

The V and J genes are TRBV7-8 and TRBJ2-5; D unclear. From germline, CDR1 is SGHVS and CDR2 FQNEAQ. Trimming shortened V by 1 base and J by 4 bases, and 10 bases separated the two germline ends. The CDR3 totals 14 residues. The CDR3 protein is CASSLDVRTETQYF. The CDR3 DNA reads TGTGCCAGCAGCTTAGATGTTCGTACAGAGACCCAGTACTTC. Full variable domain (missing parts from reference TRBV7-8 and TRBJ2-5): GAGVSQSPRYKVAKRGQDVALRCDPISGHVSLFWYQQALGQGPEFLTYFQNEAQLDKSGLPSDRFFAERPEGSVSTLKIQRTQQEDSAVYLCASSLDVRTETQYFGPGTRLLVL.

The J gene is TRBJ2-1, the V gene TRBV19, with 7 bases identical to TRBD1. Per germline, CDR1 LNHDA and CDR2 SQIVND (reference sequence). The CDR3 has 17 amino acids. J was trimmed by 7 bases and V by 5 bases; bases with no gene match: 17. In nucleotides, the CDR3 is TGTGCCAGTAGTTCAAAAGAGGGGGACAGAACTGTTAATGAGCAGTTCTTC. Residues: CASSSKEGDRTVNEQFF.

This sequence joins TRBV7-9 and TRBJ2-3; D is unclear. This CDR3 region has 14 residues. CDR1 and CDR2 from the germline V gene are SEHNR and FQNEAQ (reference sequence). V dropped 5 bases and J dropped 4 bases, with 13 bases sitting between them. The CDR3 spells CASSPEVLSDTQYF. The CDR3 coding sequence is TGTGCCAGCAGCCCCGAGGTACTGTCAGATACGCAGTATTTT.

The chain combines TRBV11-2 with TRBJ2-2; D tentatively reads TRBD1 or TRBD2 (5 bases each). Trimming stripped 5 bases from V and 0 bases from J, with 10 bases between. CDR1 is SGHAT, CDR2 FQNNGV, per germline. The CDR3 has 15 residues. The CDR3 DNA reads as TGTGCCAGCAGCCCCCGGGGCACGAACACCGGGGAGCTGTTTTTT. Protein product: CASSPRGTNTGELFF.

The V call is TRBV4-1, the J call TRBJ1-6; no firm D call. Trimming removed 0 bases at V and 0 bases at J, with 6 bases between. Germline values: CDR1 MGHRA, CDR2 YSYEKL. The CDR3 runs to 16 residues. CDR3 loop: CASSQESSSYNSPLHF. CDR3 in DNA: TGCGCCAGCAGCCAAGAATCTAGCTCCTATAATTCACCCCTCCACTTT.

This chain joins TRBV11-3 and TRBJ1-1; 8 bases are shared with TRBD1. Trimming removed 5 bases from V and 6 bases from J; junction bases left unmatched: 11. CDR3 length equals 15 residues. Germline loops: CDR1 SGHNT, CDR2 YENEEA. CDR3 coding DNA: TGTGCCAGCAGCCCGGGGGGGCAGGGGGCGTCTGAAGCTTTCTTT. This codes for CASSPGGQGASEAFF.

The chain combines TRBV30 with TRBJ1-5, with 11 bases matching TRBD1. V gave up 0 bases and J gave up 5 bases; unmatched junction bases: 0. Germline V gene data show CDR1 as GTSNPN and CDR2 as SVGIG (reference sequence). The CDR3 covers 14 residues. CDR3 region: CAWSVGQGDQPQHF. The CDR3 DNA is TGTGCCTGGAGTGTGGGACAGGGGGATCAGCCCCAGCATTTT.

The V call is TRBV20-1, the J call TRBJ1-2; D is undetermined. The CDR3 spans 12 residues. The V and J ends lost 3 bases and 5 bases respectively, with 10 bases between them. Germline V gives CDR1 DFQATT, CDR2 SNEGSKA (reference sequence). This chain's CDR3 is CSASVGLYGYTF. The CDR3 bases are TGCAGTGCTAGTGTGGGTTTGTATGGCTACACCTTC.

The J gene is TRBJ1-2, the V gene TRBV5-5; perhaps TRBD1 as D (5 bases). V was pared by 0 bases and J by 4 bases, with 13 bases between. The CDR3 loop spans 15 amino acids. Germline V gene sequence: CDR1 SGHKS, CDR2 YYEKEE (reference sequence). For the CDR3, the DNA is TGTGCCAGCAGCTTGGGGGGACCGATGGGCTATGGCTACACCTTC. Amino acid sequence: CASSLGGPMGYGYTF.

V gene TRBV19 combines with J gene TRBJ1-2; the D gene is possibly TRBD1 (5 bases). This CDR3 is built from 16 residues. The V and J ends lost 2 bases and 4 bases respectively, with 17 bases between them. Germline-derived CDR1 and CDR2 are LNHDA and SQIVND (reference sequence). CDR3 residues: CASSIRWGSGPYGYTF. The CDR3 DNA sequence: TGTGCCAGTAGTATACGGTGGGGGAGTGGCCCCTATGGCTACACCTTC.

The chain links TRBV19 to TRBJ1-2; D is unclear. CDR3 length equals 14 residues. From germline, CDR1 is LNHDA and CDR2 SQIVND (reference sequence). V lost 5 bases, J lost 7 bases, and 17 bases lay in between. CDR3 nucleotides: TGTGCCAGTAGTTCGGTCCTTGAGCCTCTTGGCTACACCTTC. Translating it yields CASSSVLEPLGYTF.

V gene TRBV25-1 combines with J gene TRBJ1-2; the D gene is possibly TRBD1 (6 bases). Trimming removed 7 bases from V and 2 bases from J, with 11 bases in between. The length of the CDR3 is 13 residues. Germline values: CDR1 MGHDK, CDR2 SYGVNS. CDR3 sequence: CASKGQGNYGYTF. The CDR3 bases are TGTGCCAGCAAAGGGCAGGGGAACTATGGCTACACCTTC.

The chain links TRBV12-3 or TRBV12-4 to TRBJ2-3, with D unclear. The length of the CDR3 is 12 residues. The germline V and J ends were trimmed by 5 bases and 2 bases, with 5 bases remaining between them. The CDR3 nucleotides read TGTGCCAGCAGTCCCATCACAGATACGCAGTATTTT. This sequence encodes CASSPITDTQYF.

This chain connects TRBV27 to TRBJ1-6; 9 bases agree with TRBD1. Trimming took 6 bases from V and 10 from J; bases not matched to a gene: 16. Per the germline V gene, CDR1 is MNHEY and CDR2 is SMNVEV (reference sequence). The CDR3 contains 17 residues. CDR3 DNA: TGTGCCAGCAGATTAAGCGTGTACAGGGGGCCGGGATCACCCCTCCACTTT. Amino acid sequence: CASRLSVYRGPGSPLHF.

The chain has TRBV7-2 and TRBJ2-2; TRBD2 matches 7 bases. Unmatched junction bases numbered 8, after V lost 5 bases and J lost 2 bases. CDR3 length equals 16 residues. Germline V lookup: CDR1 SGHTA, CDR2 FQGNSA. CDR3 nucleotide sequence: TGTGCCAGCAGCACCGTCGGACTAGAAAACACCGGGGAGCTGTTTTTT. Amino acids: CASSTVGLENTGELFF.

The chain is built from TRBV27 and TRBJ1-4; possible D gene TRBD1, 6 bases. V was clipped by 1 base and J by 5 bases, with 11 bases between them. Germline V gene lookup returns CDR1 MNHEY and CDR2 SMNVEV (reference sequence). The CDR3 has 15 residues. The CDR3 bases are TGTGCCAGCAGTTTATTCAGGGGCATCAATGAAAAACTGTTTTTT. This codes for CASSLFRGINEKLFF.

The chain has TRBV5-1 and TRBJ1-3, with a possible D match to TRBD1 (5 bases). CDR3 length equals 18 residues. With 1 base removed from V and 2 bases from J, the gap between germline ends came to 19 bases. Germline loops: CDR1 SGHRS, CDR2 YFSETQ. The CDR3 reads CASSLRPGRTSTGNTIYF. The CDR3 coding sequence is TGCGCCAGCAGCTTGCGGCCGGGGAGGACATCTACTGGAAACACCATATATTTT.

The CDR3 here is CASGQGYTEAFF. In DNA form, the CDR3 reads TGTGCCAGCGGACAGGGGTACACTGAAGCTTTCTTT. V usage is TRBV9 and J usage is TRBJ1-1; 9 nucleotides match TRBD1. Looked up from germline, CDR1 is SGDLS and CDR2 is YYNGEE. Unmatched junction bases numbered 1, after V lost 7 bases and J lost 3 bases. The CDR3 length is 12 residues.

V gene TRBV11-2 combines with J gene TRBJ2-7; D is ambiguous. The CDR3 extends over 14 amino acids. V was clipped by 6 bases and J by 1 base, with 13 bases between them. Germline V gives CDR1 SGHAT, CDR2 FQNNGV. For the CDR3, the DNA is TGTGCCAGCAGGGTCGGCGGCACTTCCTACGAGCAGTACTTC. This translates into CASRVGGTSYEQYF.